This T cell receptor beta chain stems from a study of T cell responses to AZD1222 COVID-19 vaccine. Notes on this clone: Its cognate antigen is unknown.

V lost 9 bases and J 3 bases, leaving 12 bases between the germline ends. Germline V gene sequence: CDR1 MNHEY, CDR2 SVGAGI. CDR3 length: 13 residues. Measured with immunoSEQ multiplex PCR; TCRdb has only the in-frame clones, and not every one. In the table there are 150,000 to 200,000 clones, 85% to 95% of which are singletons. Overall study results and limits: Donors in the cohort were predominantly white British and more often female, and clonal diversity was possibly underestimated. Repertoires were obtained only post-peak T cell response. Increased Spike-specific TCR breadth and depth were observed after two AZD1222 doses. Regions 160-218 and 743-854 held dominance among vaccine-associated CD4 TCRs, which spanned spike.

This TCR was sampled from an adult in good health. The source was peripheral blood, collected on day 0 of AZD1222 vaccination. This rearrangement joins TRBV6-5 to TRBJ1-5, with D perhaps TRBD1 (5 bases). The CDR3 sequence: CASATVNNQPQHF. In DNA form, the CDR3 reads TGTGCCAGTGCGACAGTAAACAATCAGCCCCAGCATTTT.